This T cell receptor (beta chain) was recorded in a study of CD8 T cells in Susac syndrome. Random hexamers were used to reverse transcribe roughly 0.5 to 1 ug of RNA. TCRdb called the immunoSEQ multiplex PCR reads again in MiXCR, with one record for every CDR3 protein. The sample has 200,000 to 250,000 distinct CDR3 sequences; over 90% are singletons. The V gene's germline CDR1 is MNHNS and CDR2 SASEGT. V was pared by 10 bases and J by 6 bases, with 11 bases of the junction left unmatched. The CDR3 extends over 14 amino acids. The CD8+ and CD4+ T cells were isolated magnetically using a negative isolation approach, whereas the TEMRA cells were enriched by FACS.

The sequence derives from a human donor with Susac syndrome. Specimen: CD4+ T cells from PBMCs. The V and J genes are TRBV6-1 and TRBJ1-4, with 7 bases lining up with TRBD1. CDR3 sequence reads: CATSRTGVDEKLFF. In nucleotides, the CDR3 is TGTGCCACCTCACGCACAGGGGTCGATGAAAAACTGTTTTTT.